Listed here are 11 T cell receptor beta chains from one sample, sequenced in a study of blood T cell repertoires in COVID-19. The table came from immunoSEQ multiplex PCR; TCRdb's copy has only in-frame clones and leaves some out. Among 200,000 or so clones, 80% to 90% were seen once, and the ten largest hold 2.9%. Sample: peripheral blood. The receptors shown here come from a man aged 45 to 65 who had recovered from COVID-19.

There are many counts of this clone. The chain links TRBV18 to TRBJ2-2; weak D call: TRBD2 (6 bases). This CDR3 comprises 16 residues. Per germline, CDR1 KGHSH and CDR2 LQKENI. V shed 3 bases and J shed 4 bases, with 15 bases lying between them. CDR3 protein: CASSPLEGGRTGELFF. The CDR3 DNA sequence: TGTGCCAGCTCACCGCTAGAGGGAGGACGCACCGGGGAGCTGTTTTTT.

V usage is TRBV4-2 and J usage is TRBJ2-1; 7 nucleotides align to TRBD1. This CDR3 region has 12 residues. V shed 5 bases and J 12 bases; nucleotides not matched to a gene: 7. The germline CDR1 and CDR2 sequences are LGHNA and YNFKEQ. CDR3 sequence (DNA): TGTGCCAGCAGCTTCGGGACAGAGCGGCAGTTCTTC. It is translated as CASSFGTERQFF.

Details on this clone: The same CDR3 is also encoded by other DNA sequences in this sample. The chain links TRBV27 to TRBJ1-1; 8 bases fit TRBD1. Germline lookup yields CDR1 MNHEY and CDR2 SMNVEV (reference sequence). Unmatched junction bases numbered 5, after V lost 0 bases and J lost 11 bases. CDR3 length: 13 residues. The CDR3 protein is CASSLSQGAGAFF. As DNA, the CDR3 is TGTGCCAGCAGTTTATCCCAGGGGGCGGGGGCTTTCTTT.

The chain has TRBV2 and TRBJ1-6; D possibly corresponds to TRBD1 (6 bases). V lost 7 bases, J lost 2 bases, and 9 bases lay in between. CDR1 and CDR2 from the germline V gene are SNHLY and FYNNEI. The CDR3 length is 14 residues. This CDR3 reads CASKGDTYNSPLHF. The CDR3 coding sequence is TGTGCCAGCAAGGGGGATACCTATAATTCACCCCTCCACTTT.

This clone was seen a few times. V gene TRBV4-1 combines with J gene TRBJ1-1; D uncertain. CDR3 size: 14 residues. The germline gives CDR1 MGHRA, CDR2 YSYEKL. Trimming stripped 3 bases from V and 0 bases from J, with 8 bases between. CDR3 nucleotide sequence: TGCGCCAGCAGCCATAAACAGCTGAACACTGAAGCTTTCTTT. Its protein is CASSHKQLNTEAFF.

The chain links TRBV28 to TRBJ1-5; D is possibly TRBD1 (6 bases). CDR1 is MDHEN and CDR2 is SYDVKM in the germline V gene. V lost 4 bases and J 7 bases, leaving 17 bases between the germline ends. CDR3 size: 15 residues. The CDR3 DNA follows: TGTGCCAGCAGTTCACCACGGGACATCCGCCAGCCCCAGCATTTT. Translated, it gives CASSSPRDIRQPQHF.

This clone appeared a single time. The rearrangement links TRBV2 to TRBJ2-1; D might be TRBD2 (5 bases). The CDR3 loop spans 13 amino acids. V lost 8 bases, J lost 6 bases, and 14 bases lay in between. The germline CDR1 and CDR2 sequences are SNHLY and FYNNEI. The chain's CDR3 is CASWSGGSNEQFF. The CDR3 region has the DNA TGTGCCAGCTGGAGCGGTGGGTCCAATGAGCAGTTCTTC.

J is TRBJ2-7 and V is TRBV28; the D gene is possibly TRBD2 (6 bases). Looked up from germline, CDR1 is MDHEN and CDR2 is SYDVKM. V gave up 8 bases and J gave up 3 bases, with 20 bases separating them. The CDR3 has 15 amino acids. The CDR3 protein is CASQGGGRSLYEQYF. For the CDR3, the DNA is TGTGCCAGCCAGGGTGGGGGGAGGTCCCTCTACGAGCAGTACTTC.

The chain couples TRBV7-6 to TRBJ2-7; TRBD2 matches 7 bases. Trimming took 5 bases from V and 0 from J; bases not matched to a gene: 7. The CDR3 is made up of 15 amino acids. Germline CDR1 reads SGHVS; CDR2 reads FNYEAQ. DNA for the CDR3: TGTGCCAGCAGCGCCGGGACTATTAGCTCCTACGAGCAGTACTTC. Its translation: CASSAGTISSYEQYF.

This rearrangement joins TRBV29-1 to TRBJ2-1; TRBD2 matches at 11 bases. V lost 2 bases and J lost 6; bases outside the gene matches: 15. There are 18 residues in the CDR3. Germline assignment: CDR1 SQVTM and CDR2 ANQGSEA. CDR3 in amino acids: CSVEIAGGRRRGLNEQFF. The CDR3 DNA sequence: TGCAGCGTTGAAATAGCGGGAGGGAGGAGGAGGGGGCTCAATGAGCAGTTCTTC.

The chain recombines TRBV9 with TRBJ2-1; TRBD2 matches at 10 bases. The germline V gene has CDR1 SGDLS and CDR2 YYNGEE. Unmatched junction bases numbered 10, after V lost 0 bases and J lost 7 bases. The CDR3 contains 17 residues. DNA for the CDR3: TGTGCCAGCAGCGTAGGGGCTAGCGGGAGCAAGGCGAATGAGCAGTTCTTC. It is translated as CASSVGASGSKANEQFF.